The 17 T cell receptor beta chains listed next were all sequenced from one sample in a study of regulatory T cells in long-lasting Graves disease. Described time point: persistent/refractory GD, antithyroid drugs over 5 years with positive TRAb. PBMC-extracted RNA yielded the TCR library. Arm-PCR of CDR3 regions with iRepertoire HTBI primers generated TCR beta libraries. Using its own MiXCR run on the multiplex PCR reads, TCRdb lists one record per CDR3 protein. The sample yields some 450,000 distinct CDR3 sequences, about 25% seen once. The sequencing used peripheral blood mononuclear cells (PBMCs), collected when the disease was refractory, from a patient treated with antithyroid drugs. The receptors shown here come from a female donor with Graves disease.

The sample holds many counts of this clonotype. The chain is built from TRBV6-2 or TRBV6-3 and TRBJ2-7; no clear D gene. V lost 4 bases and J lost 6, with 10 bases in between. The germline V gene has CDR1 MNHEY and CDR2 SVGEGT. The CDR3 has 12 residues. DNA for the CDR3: TGTGCCAGCAGTTCTACCAGATCCGAGCAGTACTTC. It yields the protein CASSSTRSEQYF.

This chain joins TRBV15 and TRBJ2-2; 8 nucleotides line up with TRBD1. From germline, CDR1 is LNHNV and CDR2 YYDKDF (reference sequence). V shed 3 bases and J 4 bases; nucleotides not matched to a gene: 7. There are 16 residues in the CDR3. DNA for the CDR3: TGTGCCACCAGCAGCGGACAGGGCGCCTTCACCGGGGAGCTGTTTTTT. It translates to CATSSGQGAFTGELFF.

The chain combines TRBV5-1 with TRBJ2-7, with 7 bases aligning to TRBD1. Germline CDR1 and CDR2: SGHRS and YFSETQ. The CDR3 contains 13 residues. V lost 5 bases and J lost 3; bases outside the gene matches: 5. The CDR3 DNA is TGCGCCAGCAGACAAGGGACAGACTACGAGCAGTACTTC. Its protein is CASRQGTDYEQYF.

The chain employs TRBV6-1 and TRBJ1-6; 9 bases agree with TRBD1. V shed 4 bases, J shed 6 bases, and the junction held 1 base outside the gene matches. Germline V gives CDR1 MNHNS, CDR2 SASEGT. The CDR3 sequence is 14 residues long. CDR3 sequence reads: CASSAGQGNSPLHF. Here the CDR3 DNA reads TGTGCCAGCAGTGCGGGACAGGGTAATTCACCCCTCCACTTT.

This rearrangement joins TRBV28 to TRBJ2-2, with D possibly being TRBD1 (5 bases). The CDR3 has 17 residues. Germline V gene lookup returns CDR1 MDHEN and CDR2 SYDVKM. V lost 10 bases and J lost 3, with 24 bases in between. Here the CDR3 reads CATRWLTPGAYTGELFF. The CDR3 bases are TGTGCCACCAGGTGGTTGACTCCTGGGGCATACACCGGGGAGCTGTTTTTT.

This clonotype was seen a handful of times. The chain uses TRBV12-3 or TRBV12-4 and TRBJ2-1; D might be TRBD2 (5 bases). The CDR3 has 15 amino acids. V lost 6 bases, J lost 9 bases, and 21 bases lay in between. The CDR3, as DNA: TGTGCCAGCAGGTTTGCCGGACTGCGGTGGAGTGAGCAGTTCTTC. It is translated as CASRFAGLRWSEQFF.

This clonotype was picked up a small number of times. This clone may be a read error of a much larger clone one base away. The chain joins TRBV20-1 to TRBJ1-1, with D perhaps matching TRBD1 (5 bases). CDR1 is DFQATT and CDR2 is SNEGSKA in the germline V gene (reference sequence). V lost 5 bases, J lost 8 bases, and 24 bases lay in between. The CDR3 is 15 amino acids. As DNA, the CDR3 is TGCAGTGCTTCCCCCACCCAGGGTGGTTCCCCAGAAGCTTTCTTT. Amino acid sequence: CSASPTQGGSPEAFF.

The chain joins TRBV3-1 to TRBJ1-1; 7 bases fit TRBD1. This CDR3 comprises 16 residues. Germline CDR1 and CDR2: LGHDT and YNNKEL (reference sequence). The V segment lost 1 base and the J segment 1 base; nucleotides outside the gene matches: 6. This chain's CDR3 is CASSQVGGSWNTEAFF. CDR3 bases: TGTGCCAGCAGCCAAGTAGGGGGCTCCTGGAACACTGAAGCTTTCTTT.

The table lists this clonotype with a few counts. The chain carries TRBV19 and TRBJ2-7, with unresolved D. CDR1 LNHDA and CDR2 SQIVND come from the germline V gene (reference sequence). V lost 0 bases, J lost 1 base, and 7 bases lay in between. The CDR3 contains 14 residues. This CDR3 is CASSIDSDSYEQYF. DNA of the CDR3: TGTGCCAGTAGTATAGATTCGGATTCCTACGAGCAGTACTTC.

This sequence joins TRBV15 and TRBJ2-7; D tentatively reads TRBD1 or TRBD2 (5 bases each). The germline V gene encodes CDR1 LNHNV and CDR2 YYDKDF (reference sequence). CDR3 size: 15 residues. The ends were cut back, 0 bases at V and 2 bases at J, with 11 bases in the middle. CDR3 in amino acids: CATSRDEGTPYEQYF. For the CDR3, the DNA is TGTGCCACCAGCAGAGACGAAGGGACGCCCTACGAGCAGTACTTC.

Here the CDR3 reads CASSQGKYRQRRGNTEAFF. In nucleotides, the CDR3 is TGTGCCAGCAGCCAAGGAAAATATCGACAGAGGAGGGGGAACACTGAAGCTTTCTTT. This chain connects TRBV4-2 to TRBJ1-1, with D tentatively TRBD1 (5 bases). CDR1 is LGHNA and CDR2 is YNFKEQ in the germline V gene. The CDR3 runs to 19 residues. The V and J ends lost 1 base and 1 base respectively, with 22 bases between them.

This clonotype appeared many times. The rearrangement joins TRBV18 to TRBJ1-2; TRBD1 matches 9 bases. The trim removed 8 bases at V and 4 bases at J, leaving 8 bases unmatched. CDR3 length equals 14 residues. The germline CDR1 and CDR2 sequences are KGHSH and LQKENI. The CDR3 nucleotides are TGTGCCAGCAGCCCCCCGGGACAGGGCTATGGCTACACCTTC. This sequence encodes CASSPPGQGYGYTF.

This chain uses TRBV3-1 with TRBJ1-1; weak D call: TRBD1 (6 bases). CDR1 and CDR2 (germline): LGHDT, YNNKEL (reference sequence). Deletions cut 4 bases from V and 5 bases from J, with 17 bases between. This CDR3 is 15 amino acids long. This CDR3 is CASSPTVQGRTEAFF. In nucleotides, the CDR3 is TGTGCCAGCAGCCCCACAGTGCAGGGGAGGACTGAAGCTTTCTTT.

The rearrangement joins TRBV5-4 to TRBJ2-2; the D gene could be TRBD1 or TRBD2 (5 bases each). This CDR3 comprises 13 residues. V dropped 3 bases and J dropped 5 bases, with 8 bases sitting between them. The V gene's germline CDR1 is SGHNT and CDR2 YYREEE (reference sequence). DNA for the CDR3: TGTGCCAGCAGCTGGGGACGGACCGGGGAGCTGTTTTTT. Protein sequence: CASSWGRTGELFF.

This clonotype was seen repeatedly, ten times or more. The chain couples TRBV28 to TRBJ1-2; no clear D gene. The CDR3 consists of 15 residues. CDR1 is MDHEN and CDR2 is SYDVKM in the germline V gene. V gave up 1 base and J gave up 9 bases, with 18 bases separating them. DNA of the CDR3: TGTGCCAGCAGTTTATCGGACCAGCCTGTTATGAGCTACACCTTC. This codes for CASSLSDQPVMSYTF.

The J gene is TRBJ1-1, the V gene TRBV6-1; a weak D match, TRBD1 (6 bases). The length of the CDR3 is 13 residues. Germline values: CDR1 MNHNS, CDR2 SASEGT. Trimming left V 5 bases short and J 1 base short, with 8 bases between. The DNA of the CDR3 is TGTGCCAGCAGTATGACAGGGAACACTGAAGCTTTCTTT. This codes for CASSMTGNTEAFF.

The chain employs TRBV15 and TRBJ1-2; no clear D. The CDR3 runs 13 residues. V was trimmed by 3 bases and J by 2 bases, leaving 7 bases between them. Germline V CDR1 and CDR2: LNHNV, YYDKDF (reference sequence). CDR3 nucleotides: TGTGCCACCAGCAGGGCCAGGAACTATGGCTACACCTTC. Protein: CATSRARNYGYTF.